This is a list of T cell receptor beta chains from one sample in a study of blood T cell repertoires in COVID-19. Sequencing was performed with immunoSEQ multiplex PCR; in TCRdb, only in-frame clones are kept and a portion is missing. The table lists under 450,000 clones, less than 90% of them singletons. The sequencing input was PBMCs or T cells enriched from blood (not recorded which). The receptors derive from a woman aged 25 to 39 who had recovered from COVID-19. The CDR3 runs from the conserved cysteine through the conserved F or W. A D gene is named only where the DNA matches it firmly. Clone size is stated in some rows and not others, as once, few, many or a class when expanded.

>TRBD2|TRBJ2-1|TRBV5-1|.
CASSPSLAGAYNEQFF
TGCGCCAGCAGCCCCTCACTAGCGGGAGCCTACAATGAGCAGTTCTTC
>.|TRBJ2-3|TRBV7-3|few
CASSLMGASRTDTQYF
TGTGCCAGCAGCTTAATGGGGGCTAGCCGCACAGATACGCAGTATTTT
>TRBD1|TRBJ2-7|TRBV5-6|once
CASSLDRGGEQYF
TGTGCCAGCAGCCTCGACAGGGGTGGCGAGCAGTACTTC
>.|TRBJ2-3|TRBV6-5|few
CASSQRGGDTQYF
TGTGCCAGCAGCCAGAGGGGAGGAGATACGCAGTATTTT
>.|TRBJ1-6|TRBV3-1/TRBV3-2|.
CASSQVSPTTGSPLHF
TGTGCCAGCAGCCAAGTCAGTCCAACGACTGGTTCACCCCTCCACTTT
>.|TRBJ1-2|TRBV5-5|.
CASSLGGGAGGYTF
TGTGCCAGCAGCTTGGGCGGGGGGGCTGGTGGCTACACCTTC
>TRBD2|TRBJ2-1|TRBV19|.
CASKRLAGYNEQFF
TGTGCCAGTAAGCGACTAGCGGGGTACAATGAGCAGTTCTTC
>.|TRBJ1-4|TRBV28|.
CASSLIHGSNEKLFF
TGTGCCAGCAGTTTAATTCACGGGAGCAATGAAAAACTGTTTTTT
>TRBD1|TRBJ1-4|TRBV14|.
CASSLRTLVTGEEKLFF
TGTGCCAGCAGCTTACGGACCCTCGTGACAGGGGAGGAAAAACTGTTTTTT
>.|TRBJ1-3|TRBV5-1|.
CASSLGRGPGNTIYF
TGCGCCAGCAGCTTGGGTAGGGGTCCTGGAAACACCATATATTTT
>.|TRBJ2-5|TRBV28|.
CASSLPSRETQYF
TGTGCCAGCAGTCTACCCTCGAGGGAGACCCAGTACTTC
>TRBD2|TRBJ2-7|TRBV15|.
CATSKGLAGGGLGEQYF
TGTGCCACCAGCAAGGGACTAGCGGGAGGAGGTTTAGGTGAGCAGTACTTC
>TRBD2|TRBJ2-1|TRBV14|.
CASSRYSGGADNEQFF
TGTGCCAGCAGCCGCTATAGCGGGGGGGCCGATAATGAGCAGTTCTTC
>.|TRBJ2-7|TRBV7-9|once
CASSMTGYEQYF
TGTGCCAGCAGCATGACTGGCTACGAGCAGTACTTC
>TRBD2|TRBJ2-1|TRBV6-4|.
CASSVGLAGSNEQFF
TGTGCCAGCAGTGTAGGACTAGCGGGATCGAATGAGCAGTTCTTC
>.|TRBJ1-1|TRBV28|.
CASSTEIGSEAFF
TGTGCCAGCAGTACAGAGATTGGTTCTGAAGCTTTCTTT
>.|TRBJ2-2|TRBV28|.
CASSLSGDTGELFF
TGTGCCAGCAGTTTATCGGGAGACACCGGGGAGCTGTTTTTT
>.|TRBJ1-6|TRBV3-1/TRBV3-2|.
CASSQTGRNSPLHF
TGTGCCAGCAGCCAAACGGGGAGGAATTCACCCCTCCACTTT
>.|TRBJ1-1|TRBV12-3/TRBV12-4|few
CASGPGSNTEAFF
TGTGCCAGCGGCCCAGGTTCGAACACTGAAGCTTTCTTT
>.|TRBJ1-1|TRBV7-9|.
CASSLVLSTEAFF
TGTGCCAGCAGCTTAGTGTTATCCACTGAAGCTTTCTTT
>.|TRBJ1-1|TRBV5-1|few
CASSLAPGIREAFF
TGCGCCAGCAGCTTGGCGCCAGGGATTCGTGAAGCTTTCTTT
>.|TRBJ1-3|TRBV5-1|.
CASSLNFRDNSGNTIYF
TGCGCCAGCAGCTTGAACTTCCGGGACAACTCTGGAAACACCATATATTTT